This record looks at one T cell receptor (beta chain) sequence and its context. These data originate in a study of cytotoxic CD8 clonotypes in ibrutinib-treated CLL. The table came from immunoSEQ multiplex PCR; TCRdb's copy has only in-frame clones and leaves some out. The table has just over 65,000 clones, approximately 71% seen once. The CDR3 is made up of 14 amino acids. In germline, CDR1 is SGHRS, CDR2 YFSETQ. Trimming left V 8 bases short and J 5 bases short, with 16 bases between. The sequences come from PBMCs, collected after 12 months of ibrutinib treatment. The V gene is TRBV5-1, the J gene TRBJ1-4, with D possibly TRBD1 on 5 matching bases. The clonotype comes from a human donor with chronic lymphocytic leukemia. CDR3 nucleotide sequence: TGCGCCAGTACTTTTACGGGGGGAAATGAAAAACTGTTTTTT. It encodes CASTFTGGNEKLFF.